This T cell receptor (beta chain) appears in the sequencing data of a study of shared clonotypes between healthy human individuals. Study-wide background: Donors had three CD4 naive, three CD4 memory, two CD8 naive and one CD8 memory plate apiece.

The authors ran the assay at deep level. Assay: immunoSEQ multiplex PCR; the TCRdb copy retains only in-frame clones and omits some. The table records 2,500,000 or so clones, 93% of them present only once. This clone occurred once. The CDR3 length is 16 residues. The germline gives CDR1 SNHLY, CDR2 FYNNEI. The V and J ends lost 6 bases and 0 bases respectively, with 14 bases between them. Those who donated, Caucasian adults without exception, all lived in Nashville, Tennessee. Both subsets, CD45RA+ naive and CD45RA-negative memory, were split from the CD4+ cells. This clonotype was sampled from a man younger than 30 in good health. Some clones in this sample may be carry-over from other donors' samples. Sequences were obtained from naive CD4+ T cells from PBMCs. Subset given: CD45RA+ positively selected. The chain has TRBV2 and TRBJ2-2, with D possibly matching TRBD1 (6 bases). The CDR3 bases are TGTGCCAGCAGCGAGAGACAGGTTGCGAACACCGGGGAGCTGTTTTTT. Amino acid sequence: CASSERQVANTGELFF.